The TCR beta chain described here comes from a study of identical twins. General study results and limits: Twins' excess sharing was less marked for out-of-frame beta sequences.

The germline V gene has CDR1 WNHNN and CDR2 SYGVQD (reference sequence). The CDR3 contains 13 residues. V lost 8 bases, J lost 0 bases, and 9 bases lay in between. TCRdb itself ran the 5' RACE reads through MiXCR, one entry per CDR3 protein. The sample has about 280,000 distinct CDR3 sequences, about 8.1% seen once; the top ten hold roughly 2%. As concerns this clonotype: Its antigen is not identified.

These sequences were also reported in another study, on yellow fever vaccine responses in identical twins.

The sequencing input was memory (CD45RO+) T cells sorted from blood. This rearrangement joins TRBV10-1 to TRBJ2-3; D is perhaps TRBD1 (5 bases). The TCR sequence derives from a woman aged 18-35 years in good health. The CDR3 region is CASGDSSTDTQYF. The CDR3 DNA is TGCGCCAGCGGCGACAGCAGCACAGATACGCAGTATTTT.